Shown below are 3 T cell receptor beta chains from a single sample sequenced in a study of human T cells and chemical hapten exposure. The time point denotes: pre-sensitization, week 0. The treatment here: therapeutic diphenylcyclopropenone sensitization with weekly scalp DPC. TCRdb reprocessed the RACE reads with MiXCR, giving one entry per CDR3 protein. The sample includes tens of thousands of distinct CDR3 sequences, about 8.9% of them seen just once. The sequences come from whole blood, collected in connection with sensitization to the hapten diphenylcyclopropenone (DPC). The origin of the receptors is a woman aged 40 to 50 with alopecia areata. Some clones in this sample may be carry-over from other donors' samples.

The table lists this clonotype with many counts. The genes are TRBV5-8 and TRBJ1-5; D remains unclear. Trimming shortened V by 1 base and J by 0 bases, and 17 bases separated the two germline ends. The CDR3 is 18 residues long. The germline V gene has CDR1 SGHTS and CDR2 YDEGEE. CDR3: CASSLLMTLGYSNQPQHF. CDR3 DNA: TGTGCCAGCAGCTTGCTAATGACCCTCGGATATAGCAATCAGCCCCAGCATTTT.

CDR3 DNA sequence: TGTGCCAGCAGACTGGAAGTCACGTCCTCCTACAATGAGCAGTTCTTC. Its protein is CASRLEVTSSYNEQFF. V is TRBV6-1 and J is TRBJ2-1, with D unclear. Germline lookup yields CDR1 MNHNS and CDR2 SASEGT. The CDR3 has 16 residues. V lost 6 bases and J lost 0, with 15 bases in between.

This clonotype was observed at least ten times. V and J are TRBV7-2 and TRBJ2-7, with 9 positions matching TRBD1. Germline CDR1 SGHTA, CDR2 FQGNSA. The CDR3 contains 16 residues. The trim removed 5 bases at V and 0 bases at J, leaving 8 bases unmatched. The CDR3 nucleotides are TGTGCCAGCAGCCTATGGACAGGGGCAAGCTCCTACGAGCAGTACTTC. This sequence encodes CASSLWTGASSYEQYF.